This TCR beta chain was retrieved from a study of blood T cell repertoires in COVID-19. TCRdb keeps only in-frame clones here, not all; method: immunoSEQ multiplex PCR. There are around 220,000 clones in the sample; around nine tenths occur only once, and 1.5% to 2% lies in the top ten. Participants' own reports of clinical history determined their cohort assignment. From germline, CDR1 is LGHDT and CDR2 YNNKEL (reference sequence). V dropped 6 bases and J dropped 4; count of bases not matched to a gene: 0. This CDR3 spans 12 amino acids. The source of this sequence is a young woman who had recovered from COVID-19. The chain recombines TRBV3-1 (or the pseudogene TRBV3-2) with TRBJ1-1; 9 bases are shared with TRBD1. Sequencing was performed on PBMCs or T cells enriched from blood (not recorded which). CDR3 sequence reads: CASRTGGTEAFF. The CDR3 region has the DNA TGTGCCAGCAGGACAGGGGGCACTGAAGCTTTCTTT.